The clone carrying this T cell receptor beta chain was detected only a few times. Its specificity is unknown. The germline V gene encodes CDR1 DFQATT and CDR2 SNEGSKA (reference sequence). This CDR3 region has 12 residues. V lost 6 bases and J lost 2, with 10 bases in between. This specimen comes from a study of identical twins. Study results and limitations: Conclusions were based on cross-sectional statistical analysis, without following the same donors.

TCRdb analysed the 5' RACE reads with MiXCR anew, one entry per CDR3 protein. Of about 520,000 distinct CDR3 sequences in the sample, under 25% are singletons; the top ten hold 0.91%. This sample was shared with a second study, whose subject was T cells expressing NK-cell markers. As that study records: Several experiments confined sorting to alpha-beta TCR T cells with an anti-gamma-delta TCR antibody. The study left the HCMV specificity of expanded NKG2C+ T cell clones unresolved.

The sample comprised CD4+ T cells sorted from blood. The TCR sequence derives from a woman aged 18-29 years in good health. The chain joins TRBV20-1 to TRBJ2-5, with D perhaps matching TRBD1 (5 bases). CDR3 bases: TGCAGTGCGCCAGGGTATCAAGAGACCCAGTACTTC. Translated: CSAPGYQETQYF.